The 26 T cell receptor beta chains reported below all come from one sample, sequenced in a study of cytomegalovirus exposure and HLA in healthy donors. The PCR employed 60 Vbeta primers together with 13 Jbeta primers. The repertoire was sequenced with immunoSEQ multiplex PCR; TCRdb's copy has only in-frame clones and lacks some. The data show 200,000 to 300,000 clones, 82% seen once. Sequenced input: PBMCs. These receptors came from a middle-aged woman in good health and CMV-seropositive.

Points on this clone: The sample has other DNA sequences that encode this CDR3 too. V and J are TRBV7-9 and TRBJ1-2, with TRBD1 identical over 10 bases. Germline lookup yields CDR1 SEHNR and CDR2 FQNEAQ (reference sequence). J was trimmed by 8 bases and V by 5 bases; bases with no gene match: 11. This CDR3 spans 15 amino acids. The CDR3 is CASSLPTGGIYGYTF. For the CDR3, the DNA is TGTGCCAGCAGCCTACCGACAGGGGGCATCTACGGCTACACCTTC.

The CDR3 DNA reads TGTGCCATCAGTGAGTCGCAGCGGGGCACAGATACGCAGTATTTT. Translation: CAISESQRGTDTQYF. The chain links TRBV10-3 to TRBJ2-3, with D maybe TRBD2 (6 bases). Trimming stripped 0 bases from V and 1 base from J, with 8 bases between. CDR1 is ENHRY, CDR2 SYGVKD, per germline. This CDR3 has 15 amino acids.

This CDR3 reads CAWSPGQGGEKLFF. The DNA for the CDR3 is TGTGCCTGGAGTCCGGGACAGGGAGGTGAAAAACTGTTTTTT. The chain has TRBV30 and TRBJ1-4, with 9 bases identical to TRBD1. After removal of 2 bases from V and 7 bases from J, the junction contained 5 bases not matched to a gene. Germline CDR1 and CDR2: GTSNPN and SVGIG (reference sequence). The CDR3 is 14 residues long.

This clone showed up just a few times. This specimen includes other DNA sequences encoding the same CDR3. The rearrangement uses TRBV10-3 and TRBJ2-7; 8 nucleotides align to TRBD1. V dropped 5 bases and J dropped 2; count of bases not matched to a gene: 5. Germline V gives CDR1 ENHRY, CDR2 SYGVKD. This CDR3 is 14 amino acids long. CDR3 loop: CAISSGQGPYEQYF. The DNA of the CDR3 is TGTGCCATCAGTTCTGGACAGGGTCCCTACGAGCAGTACTTC.

The chain carries TRBV4-2 and TRBJ2-7; TRBD1 is a possible D gene (6 bases). V lost 3 bases and J lost 3, with 18 bases in between. The CDR3 is 16 residues long. The germline CDR1 and CDR2 sequences are LGHNA and YNFKEQ. The CDR3 DNA reads as TGTGCCAGCAGCCAGGACAAGACAGGAACCCACTACGAGCAGTACTTC. It yields the protein CASSQDKTGTHYEQYF.

The chain combines TRBV6-1 with TRBJ1-1; TRBD1 matches at 9 bases. The CDR3 runs 15 residues. Trimming at V came to 7 bases and at J to 5 bases, leaving 11 bases not matched to a gene. From germline, CDR1 is MNHNS and CDR2 SASEGT. CDR3 sequence reads: CASNTPGQGWTEAFF. DNA of the CDR3: TGTGCCAGCAATACCCCGGGACAGGGTTGGACTGAAGCTTTCTTT.

The chain couples TRBV30 to TRBJ1-4; 7 bases map to TRBD1. The CDR3 is 13 amino acids. Germline CDR1 GTSNPN, CDR2 SVGIG (reference sequence). J gave up 7 bases and V 2 bases, and 4 bases lay outside the gene matches. CDR3 nucleotides: TGTGCCTGGAGTAAAAACAGGGGTGAAAAACTGTTTTTT. The encoded protein is CAWSKNRGEKLFF.

This clone has only a few counts. An end of the junction does not agree with germline; a read error may underlie this. The CDR3 nucleotides are TGTGCCAGCAGCCCCGTCGGGACTAGCGGGACTCTGAACTTC. Translated: CASSPVGTSGTLNF. This chain joins TRBV9 and TRBJ2-7; 13 positions match TRBD2. Germline V lookup: CDR1 SGDLS, CDR2 YYNGEE. This CDR3 has 14 residues. Full variable domain (rest looked up from reference TRBV9 and TRBJ2-7): DSGVTQTPKHLITATGQRVTLRCSPRSGDLSVYWYQQSLDQGLQFLIQYYNGEERAKGNILERFSAQQFPDLHSELNLSSLELGDSALYFCASSPVGTSGTLNFGPGTRLTVT.

The J gene is TRBJ2-3, the V gene TRBV7-6; 12 positions agree with TRBD2. The germline V gene encodes CDR1 SGHVS and CDR2 FNYEAQ. Losses at the gene ends were 1 base for V and 7 bases for J; bases not matched to a gene: 3. The CDR3 is made up of 15 amino acids. CDR3 protein: CASSLGLAGANTQYF. The CDR3, as DNA: TGTGCCAGCAGCTTAGGACTAGCGGGGGCCAATACGCAGTATTTT. The entire variable domain, with the rest obtained from reference TRBV7-6 and TRBJ2-3, is as follows: GAGVSQSPRYKVTKRGQDVALRCDPISGHVSLYWYRQALGQGPEFLTYFNYEAQQDKSGLPNDRFSAERPEGSISTLTIQRTEQRDSAMYRCASSLGLAGANTQYFGPGTRLTVL.

This chain joins TRBV7-3 and TRBJ2-3; the D gene is possibly TRBD2 (6 bases). The V gene's germline CDR1 is SGHTA and CDR2 FQGTGA. This CDR3 comprises 16 residues. Trimming stripped 5 bases from V and 0 bases from J, with 15 bases between. CDR3: CASSRRRGTSTDTQYF. The CDR3 DNA sequence: TGTGCCAGCAGCCGAAGACGGGGGACCAGCACAGATACGCAGTATTTT.

The chain uses TRBV29-1 and TRBJ2-1, with 14 bases aligning to TRBD2. Germline CDR1 is SQVTM and CDR2 is ANQGSEA. With V trimmed by 4 bases and J by 7 bases, 9 bases remained unmatched. There are 16 residues in the CDR3. Written as DNA, the CDR3 is TGCAGCGTTGCCGGGACTAGCGGGAGAGATGGGAATGAGCAGTTCTTC. Its protein is CSVAGTSGRDGNEQFF.

The chain carries TRBV5-6 and TRBJ1-2; TRBD1 might be the D (5 bases). Looked up from germline, CDR1 is SGHDT and CDR2 is YYEEEE. Deletions cut 4 bases from V and 4 bases from J, with 20 bases between. CDR3 length: 16 amino acids. CDR3 sequence reads: CASSRRTTGLGYGYTF. The CDR3 coding sequence is TGTGCCAGCAGCCGTCGGACAACTGGATTGGGCTATGGCTACACCTTC.

The chain combines TRBV6-5 with TRBJ2-5; 8 positions match TRBD1. The CDR3 length is 16 residues. V lost 2 bases and J lost 4; bases outside the gene matches: 9. CDR1 is MNHEY and CDR2 is SVGAGI in the germline V gene. Here the CDR3 DNA reads TGTGCCAGCAGTTACACACACACCGGGACAGGAGAGACCCAGTACTTC. Protein sequence: CASSYTHTGTGETQYF.

V usage is TRBV7-6 and J usage is TRBJ1-1; no definite D call. Trimming took 5 bases from V and 0 from J, leaving 16 bases between them. Germline CDR1 SGHVS, CDR2 FNYEAQ. The CDR3 sequence is 16 residues long. The CDR3 coding sequence is TGTGCCAGCAGCCCGATGGGTGGGCAGTTGAACACTGAAGCTTTCTTT. This translates into CASSPMGGQLNTEAFF.

This chain links TRBV6-5 with TRBJ2-1; 15 bases map to TRBD2. J lost 7 bases, V lost 6 bases, and 7 bases had no gene match. Germline assignment: CDR1 MNHEY and CDR2 SVGAGI. The CDR3 extends over 16 amino acids. CDR3 loop: CASSYLGTSGRNEQFF. The CDR3 bases are TGTGCCAGCAGCTACCTCGGGACTAGCGGGAGGAATGAGCAGTTCTTC.

This clone was seen a single time. The CDR3, as DNA: TGTGCCAGCAGCTTAGCGGGGGCACTCTACGAGCAGTACTTC. This gives the protein CASSLAGALYEQYF. The chain has TRBV7-3 and TRBJ2-7; D might be TRBD2 (7 bases). In germline, CDR1 is SGHTA, CDR2 FQGTGA. The CDR3 has 14 residues. Deletions cut 2 bases from V and 3 bases from J, with 11 bases between.

For this clone: At one of its ends the junction is not consistent with the germline gene, which may arise from a read error. Other nucleotide sequences from this sample produce the same CDR3. The CDR3 nucleotides read TGTGCCACCAGCAGAGATAGAGGGCACTACGGCTACACCTTC. Protein: CATSRDRGHYGYTF. This rearrangement joins TRBV15 to TRBJ1-2; no firm D call. Germline loops: CDR1 LNHNV, CDR2 YYDKDF (reference sequence). The CDR3 has 14 amino acids.

J is TRBJ1-2 and V is TRBV7-2; the match to TRBD1 covers 8 bases. The CDR3 spans 14 residues. J lost 3 bases, V lost 5 bases, and 5 bases had no gene match. From germline, CDR1 is SGHTA and CDR2 FQGNSA. This CDR3 is CASSPAGQDYGYTF. In DNA form, the CDR3 reads TGTGCCAGCAGCCCTGCGGGACAGGACTATGGCTACACCTTC.

The rearrangement uses TRBV6-5 and TRBJ2-5; tentative D call: TRBD2 (6 bases). Germline lookup yields CDR1 MNHEY and CDR2 SVGAGI. This CDR3 contains 15 residues. Trimming stripped 0 bases from V and 2 bases from J, with 10 bases between. In DNA form, the CDR3 reads TGTGCCAGCAGTTACTCTAGCGGAACACAAGAGACCCAGTACTTC. It specifies CASSYSSGTQETQYF.

The chain is built from TRBV7-6 and TRBJ1-4; D uncertain. The germline V gene has CDR1 SGHVS and CDR2 FNYEAQ. CDR3 length equals 13 residues. Trimming left V 4 bases short and J 8 bases short, with 11 bases between. DNA for the CDR3: TGTGCCAGCAGCTCGGGGTTCGAGGAAAAACTGTTTTTT. Amino acid sequence: CASSSGFEEKLFF.

This clone was recorded once. This chain uses TRBV27 with TRBJ2-1; 8 bases agree with TRBD2. CDR3 length: 17 residues. Germline CDR1 MNHEY, CDR2 SMNVEV (reference sequence). Losses at the gene ends were 8 bases for V and 4 bases for J; bases not matched to a gene: 16. The CDR3 protein is CASVSRRGGKGYNEQFF. The CDR3, as DNA: TGTGCCAGCGTCTCAAGGCGCGGGGGGAAGGGGTACAATGAGCAGTTCTTC.

This sequence joins TRBV7-3 and TRBJ2-1; D may be TRBD1 (5 bases). Germline V gives CDR1 SGHTA, CDR2 FQGTGA. This CDR3 has 13 amino acids. Trimming stripped 5 bases from V and 4 bases from J, with 9 bases between. CDR3 in DNA: TGTGCCAGCAGCCCGCAGGGATACAATGAGCAGTTCTTC. Its protein product is CASSPQGYNEQFF.

The chain is built from TRBV20-1 and TRBJ2-1; maybe TRBD2 (6 bases). Trimming left V 3 bases short and J 8 bases short, with 8 bases between. The CDR3 length is 11 residues. Germline lookup yields CDR1 DFQATT and CDR2 SNEGSKA (reference sequence). The DNA for the CDR3 is TGCAGTGCTAGCAGGGAGGATGAGCAGTTCTTC. Amino acid sequence: CSASREDEQFF.

This sequence joins TRBV4-1 and TRBJ2-2; 7 nucleotides align to TRBD1. J gave up 1 base and V 0 bases, and 2 bases lay outside the gene matches. CDR3 size: 16 residues. CDR1 is MGHRA and CDR2 is YSYEKL in the germline V gene. The DNA of the CDR3 is TGCGCCAGCAGCCAAGAGGGGACAGTGAACACCGGGGAGCTGTTTTTT. It codes for CASSQEGTVNTGELFF.

The CDR3, as DNA: TGTGCCAGCAGCTTAGGACAGATGAACACTGAAGCTTTCTTT. It codes for CASSLGQMNTEAFF. The V and J genes are TRBV5-8 and TRBJ1-1; D is possibly TRBD1 (6 bases). V shed 2 bases and J shed 0 bases, with 8 bases lying between them. CDR3 length: 14 amino acids. In germline, CDR1 is SGHTS, CDR2 YDEGEE.

The genes are TRBV6-5 and TRBJ2-7; 8 bases align to TRBD1. This CDR3 has 15 residues. CDR1 and CDR2 (germline): MNHEY, SVGAGI. V dropped 6 bases and J dropped 3; count of bases not matched to a gene: 10. Here the CDR3 reads CASSLTGGFLYEQYF. The CDR3 region has the DNA TGTGCCAGCAGCCTAACAGGGGGGTTCCTCTACGAGCAGTACTTC.